This entry describes one T cell receptor beta chain. Its antigen is not identified. Tumor samples used roughly 20-55 mg of diced tissue. The data are from a study of early stage breast cancer tumors. Study conclusions and caveats: Most shared enriched TCRB sequences were commonly generated ones. Blood repertoires resembled normal breast more than tumor.

Profiled with immunoSEQ multiplex PCR; TCRdb holds only in-frame clones, not every one. The sample has about 24,000 clones; about 70% are singletons. The specimen was breast tumor tissue. The origin of this receptor is a person between 55 and 70 years old with breast cancer.

The CDR3, as DNA: TGTGCCAGCAGCCCCGGGACAGGAAACTCCTTAAACAATGAGCAGTTCTTC. It yields the protein CASSPGTGNSLNNEQFF. This chain joins TRBV2 and TRBJ2-1, with TRBD1 identical over 8 bases. The CDR3 runs 17 residues. V was clipped by 6 bases and J by 5 bases; unmatched bases: 15. Germline V gene data show CDR1 as SNHLY and CDR2 as FYNNEI. Using reference TRBV2 and TRBJ2-1 for the parts outside the CDR3, the full variable domain is EPEVTQTPSHQVTQMGQEVILRCVPISNHLYFYWYRQILGQKVEFLVSFYNNEISEKSEIFDDQFSVERPDGSNFTLKIRSTKLEDSAMYFCASSPGTGNSLNNEQFFGPGTRLTVL.